These T cell receptor beta chains were read from a single sample in a study of Ad26.COV2.S vaccination and SARS-CoV-2 variants. TCRdb keeps only in-frame clones here, not all; method: immunoSEQ multiplex PCR. This table has roughly 320,000 clones, 85% to 90% appearing once. The specimen was peripheral blood, collected in a trial of Ad26.COV2.S vaccine versus placebo. The receptors were gathered from a person between 18 and 60 years old who received the Ad26.COV2.S COVID-19 vaccine or a placebo. Each CDR3 is given with its conserved first and last residue. Each record gives: clone size, J gene, V gene, D gene, CDR3 length, CDR3 DNA, CDR3 protein. D genes are given only for firm matches. Size is stated for part of the rows, as once, few or many counts, or as a class when the clone is expanded.

.,TRBJ2-2,TRBV6-4,.,17,TGTGCCAGCAGTGACCTAAGGACACAGGAAAACACCGGGGAGCTGTTTTTT,CASSDLRTQENTGELFF
.,TRBJ2-3,TRBV14,TRBD1,17,TGTGCCAGCAGCCAAGATCATGACAGGGGAGACGCAGATACGCAGTATTTT,CASSQDHDRGDADTQYF
once,TRBJ2-1,TRBV3-1/TRBV3-2,.,13,TGTGCCAGCAGCCAAGAACCTACTCGTGAGCAGTTCTTC,CASSQEPTREQFF
.,TRBJ2-7,TRBV5-1,.,16,TGCGCCAGCAGCTTGGTTTACCCGAGAGGTACCTACGAGCAGTACTTC,CASSLVYPRGTYEQYF
.,TRBJ1-3,TRBV21-1,.,19,TGTGCCAGCAGCTCTCGCCCGGGCCTATTTATAAGCTCTGGAAACACCATATATTTT,CASSSRPGLFISSGNTIYF
.,TRBJ2-4,TRBV6-5,TRBD2,12,TGTGCAGGGCGGGGGGGCCGAAACATTCAGTACTTC,CAGRGGRNIQYF
.,TRBJ2-5,TRBV3-1/TRBV3-2,TRBD2,16,TGTGCCAGCAGTCAATCGCGGGGGGCAGGTGAAGAGACCCAGTACTTC,CASSQSRGAGEETQYF
.,TRBJ2-3,TRBV7-2,.,14,TGTGCCAGCAGCTTAGACAGCTACACAGATACGCAGTATTTT,CASSLDSYTDTQYF
.,TRBJ1-4,TRBV7-9,TRBD1,15,TGTGCCATCTCCCGGGGACAGTCAACTAATGAAAAACTGTTTTTT,CAISRGQSTNEKLFF
.,TRBJ2-7,TRBV5-1,.,15,TGCGCCAGCAGCCCCAGGGACTCCATTATCTACGAGCAGTACTTC,CASSPRDSIIYEQYF
.,TRBJ1-6,TRBV18,TRBD1,15,TGTGCCAGCTCACCAACAGGGGGCAGTAATTCACCCCTCCACTTT,CASSPTGGSNSPLHF
.,TRBJ1-4,TRBV18,.,15,TGTGCCAGCTCACCCACGGTGTCAACTAATGAAAAACTGTTTTTT,CASSPTVSTNEKLFF
.,TRBJ1-1,TRBV30,.,12,TGTGCCGTGACAGGTCAAAACACTGAAGCTTTCTTT,CAVTGQNTEAFF
.,TRBJ1-1,TRBV12-3/TRBV12-4,.,12,TGTGCCAGCAGTAACGCCGGCTATGAAGCTTTCTTT,CASSNAGYEAFF
.,TRBJ2-6,TRBV5-1,.,15,TGCGCCAGCAGCTTGAGCAACTCTGGGGCCAACGTCCTGACTTTC,CASSLSNSGANVLTF
.,TRBJ2-2,TRBV18,TRBD1,15,TGTGCCAGCTCACCCAGGGGGCCGAACACCGGGGAGCTGTTTTTT,CASSPRGPNTGELFF
.,TRBJ1-6,TRBV23-1,TRBD1,15,TGCGCCAGCAGTGCGACCGGGACAGCGAATTCACCCCTCCACTTT,CASSATGTANSPLHF
.,TRBJ1-2,TRBV28,.,13,TGTGCCAGCAGGGTATCAATGAACTATGGCTACACCTTC,CASRVSMNYGYTF
once,TRBJ1-2,TRBV6-5,TRBD1,15,TGTGCCAGCAGTTCCGGAGGACAGGGCGTCTATGGCTACACCTTC,CASSSGGQGVYGYTF
.,TRBJ2-1,TRBV7-9,.,16,TGTGCCAGCAGCTTAGACCTATCGAGCTCCTACAATGAGCAGTTCTTC,CASSLDLSSSYNEQFF
.,TRBJ1-6,TRBV19,.,15,TGTGCCAGCACCTACAGGACAGCCGGTAATTCACCCCTCCACTTT,CASTYRTAGNSPLHF
.,TRBJ2-5,TRBV4-3,.,15,TGCGCCAGCAGCCAAGTGGGGAGGACCCAAGAGACCCAGTACTTC,CASSQVGRTQETQYF
.,TRBJ2-2,TRBV11-2,.,16,TGTGCCAGCAGCTCGGGTCTATCGGGAAGGACCGGGGAGCTGTTTTTT,CASSSGLSGRTGELFF
.,TRBJ1-4,TRBV3-1/TRBV3-2,.,19,TGTGCCAGCAGCCAAGACGAGAGGAAAGGTTACTCAACTAATGAAAAACTGTTTTTT,CASSQDERKGYSTNEKLFF
.,TRBJ1-2,TRBV19,TRBD1,18,TGTGCCAGTAGTATGATCCGGGACAGCAGGCCTATTAACTATGGCTACACCTTC,CASSMIRDSRPINYGYTF
.,TRBJ1-2,TRBV27,.,14,TGTGCCAGCAGTCCCACCTCAGAGAACTATGGCTACACCTTC,CASSPTSENYGYTF
.,TRBJ1-5,TRBV5-1,.,13,TGCGCCAGCAGCTTTGGATGGGATCAGCCCCAGCATTTT,CASSFGWDQPQHF
.,TRBJ2-6,TRBV19,TRBD2,18,TGTGCCAGTAGTATAGATAAGCGGGGGCAGACGGGGGCCAACGTCCTGACTTTC,CASSIDKRGQTGANVLTF
few,TRBJ2-5,TRBV5-1,.,15,TGCGCCAGCAGCGGCCCACTGGGAAAAGGGGAGACCCAGTACTTC,CASSGPLGKGETQYF
.,TRBJ2-7,TRBV7-3,.,12,TGTGCCAGCAGCCTCTACGAGGGGGTAAAAATCTTC,CASSLYEGVKIF
.,TRBJ1-3,TRBV3-1/TRBV3-2,.,14,TGTGCCAGCAGCCCTCTTAGCTCTGGAAACACCATATATTTT,CASSPLSSGNTIYF
once,TRBJ1-1,TRBV7-9,TRBD1,19,TGTGCCAGCAGCTTAGGGTTATTCGGGAGACAGGGGGCCAGCACTGAAGCTTTCTTT,CASSLGLFGRQGASTEAFF
.,TRBJ2-1,TRBV7-9,TRBD1,16,TGTGCCAGCAGCTTCGAGGGGGACAGCGCCTACAATGAGCAGTTCTTC,CASSFEGDSAYNEQFF
.,TRBJ1-2,TRBV5-1,.,14,TGCGCCAGCAGCTTGGACCCCGGGGGGTATGGCTACACCTTC,CASSLDPGGYGYTF
.,TRBJ2-5,TRBV7-9,TRBD2,15,TGTGCCAGCAGACCAACTAGCGGGGTTAAAGAGACCCAGTACTTC,CASRPTSGVKETQYF
once,TRBJ1-1,TRBV4-2,.,15,TGTGCCAGCAGCCCAACCTCCTCAGGGAACACTGAAGCTTTCTTT,CASSPTSSGNTEAFF
.,TRBJ1-2,TRBV10-2,TRBD1,13,TGCGCCAGCAGTGAGGGGACAGGCTATGGCTACACCTTC,CASSEGTGYGYTF
.,TRBJ1-6,TRBV6-1,.,18,TGTGCCAGCAGTGGAAATATCGGTGGGGGCTCCTATAATTCACCCCTCCACTTT,CASSGNIGGGSYNSPLHF
.,TRBJ2-5,TRBV11-3,.,15,TGTGCCAGCAGCTTAACTAATGGCTGGGAAGAGACCCAGTACTTC,CASSLTNGWEETQYF
.,TRBJ2-2,TRBV24-1,.,12,TGTGCCACAGGGGACTTCACCGGGGAGCTGTTTTTT,CATGDFTGELFF
once,TRBJ2-6,TRBV12-3/TRBV12-4,.,13,TGTGCCACCGGGAGACCTGGGGCCAACGTCCTGACTTTC,CATGRPGANVLTF
.,TRBJ1-1,TRBV19,TRBD1,15,TGTGCCAGTAGTGTTCCGGGACAGCCGAGGGCTGAAGCTTTCTTT,CASSVPGQPRAEAFF